Each of the 21 T cell receptor beta chains below was sequenced from the same sample in a study of control samples from healthy donors and cancer patients. Measured with immunoSEQ multiplex PCR; TCRdb has only the in-frame clones, and not every one. Here the sample spans just under 150,000 clones, approximately 92% being singletons. The sequencing input was blood. Every receptor here comes from a man aged 25-45 years in good health.

The chain joins TRBV7-9 to TRBJ2-7, with 8 nucleotides matching TRBD2. CDR3 length: 18 residues. Germline-derived CDR1 and CDR2 are SEHNR and FQNEAQ (reference sequence). V was pared by 5 bases and J by 1 base, with 16 bases of the junction left unmatched. CDR3 amino acids: CASSPRIAGPPRSYEQYF. Written as DNA, the CDR3 is TGTGCCAGCAGCCCACGAATAGCGGGGCCTCCGAGGTCCTACGAGCAGTACTTC.

The V call is TRBV10-2, the J call TRBJ2-7; D is perhaps TRBD2 (7 bases). The V and J ends lost 2 bases and 5 bases respectively, with 13 bases between them. The CDR3 runs 14 residues. CDR1 and CDR2 from the germline V gene are WSHSY and SAAADI. CDR3 loop: CASSEQGGGDEQYF. DNA of the CDR3: TGCGCCAGCAGTGAGCAGGGAGGGGGGGACGAGCAGTACTTC.

The CDR3 here is CATSRDLSGISYEQYF. For the CDR3, the DNA is TGTGCCACCAGCAGAGACCTAAGCGGGATTAGCTACGAGCAGTACTTC. V and J are TRBV15 and TRBJ2-7; 7 nucleotides match TRBD2. Looked up from germline, CDR1 is LNHNV and CDR2 is YYDKDF (reference sequence). This CDR3 region has 16 residues. V shed 0 bases and J 3 bases; nucleotides not matched to a gene: 8.

The chain links TRBV9 to TRBJ1-6; 7 bases line up with TRBD1. Germline CDR1 SGDLS, CDR2 YYNGEE. Unmatched junction bases numbered 5, after V lost 7 bases and J lost 7 bases. This CDR3 comprises 13 residues. CDR3 coding DNA: TGTGCCAGCGCAGGACAGGCCAATTCACCCCTCCACTTT. Amino acids: CASAGQANSPLHF. The whole variable domain, remainder taken from reference TRBV9 and TRBJ1-6, is DSGVTQTPKHLITATGQRVTLRCSPRSGDLSVYWYQQSLDQGLQFLIQYYNGEERAKGNILERFSAQQFPDLHSELNLSSLELGDSALYFCASAGQANSPLHFGNGTRLTVT.

This chain connects TRBV4-2 to TRBJ1-2, with D perhaps matching TRBD1 (6 bases). Germline values: CDR1 LGHNA, CDR2 YNFKEQ. The V gene lost 0 bases and the J gene lost 2 bases, with 10 bases spanning the gap. The CDR3 totals 15 residues. As DNA, the CDR3 is TGTGCCAGCAGCCAAGACTTACAGGGAAACTATGGCTACACCTTC. It yields the protein CASSQDLQGNYGYTF.

V gene TRBV14 combines with J gene TRBJ1-2; D might be TRBD1 (5 bases). The CDR3 totals 16 residues. Trimming pared 0 bases from V and 7 bases from J, leaving 18 bases between. CDR1 SGHDN and CDR2 FVKESK come from the germline V gene. CDR3 sequence (DNA): TGTGCCAGCAGCCAAGATTTAGCGGGCAGGGAATCTGGCTACACCTTC. It encodes CASSQDLAGRESGYTF.

This clone came up once. The CDR3 sequence: CASSIILAGGSEQYF. CDR3 DNA sequence: TGTGCCAGCAGCATCATACTAGCGGGGGGCAGCGAGCAGTACTTC. The gene calls are TRBV5-4 and TRBJ2-7; 12 positions agree with TRBD2. The CDR3 runs to 15 residues. The germline V gene has CDR1 SGHNT and CDR2 YYREEE (reference sequence). The ends lost 4 bases at V and 6 bases at J; junction bases unmatched: 8.

This chain uses TRBV6-1 with TRBJ2-7; 11 nucleotides match TRBD2. This CDR3 is built from 15 residues. CDR1 and CDR2 from the germline V gene are MNHNS and SASEGT. The J segment lost 4 bases and the V segment lost 0 bases, leaving 2 bases of the junction unmatched. CDR3 DNA: TGTGCCAGCAGTGAAGCGACTAGCGGGGTGTACGAGCAGTACTTC. Translation: CASSEATSGVYEQYF.

V and J are TRBV18 and TRBJ1-5, with TRBD1 matching 7 bases. This CDR3 has 15 residues. V lost 5 bases and J lost 2; bases outside the gene matches: 6. Looked up from germline, CDR1 is KGHSH and CDR2 is LQKENI. The DNA of the CDR3 is TGTGCCAGCTCAAGAAAAACAGGGGGCAATCAGCCCCAGCATTTT. Translation: CASSRKTGGNQPQHF.

The DNA of the CDR3 is TGTGCCAGCAGTTGGACTAGCGGGGGGCCTGGGGCCAACGTCCTGACTTTC. Encoded protein: CASSWTSGGPGANVLTF. The V call is TRBV27, the J call TRBJ2-6, with TRBD2 identical over 14 bases. Germline V CDR1 and CDR2: MNHEY, SMNVEV (reference sequence). The CDR3 covers 17 residues. V lost 4 bases to trimming and J lost 2 bases; unmatched junction nucleotides: 1.

The chain has TRBV2 and TRBJ2-3, with 10 bases that match TRBD2. CDR3 size: 15 residues. Per the germline V gene, CDR1 is SNHLY and CDR2 is FYNNEI. Trimming cost V 5 bases and J 2 bases; bases outside gene matches: 4. CDR3 coding DNA: TGTGCCAGCAGTCTAGCGGGAGAGGCCACAGATACGCAGTATTTT. Protein product: CASSLAGEATDTQYF.

The chain employs TRBV6-5 and TRBJ2-7, with a possible D match to TRBD2 (7 bases). The germline V gene encodes CDR1 MNHEY and CDR2 SVGAGI. Trimming stripped 6 bases from V and 3 bases from J, with 15 bases between. CDR3 length equals 14 residues. The CDR3 DNA follows: TGTGCCAGCAGGCCAAAGGGGGGGATCTACGAGCAGTACTTC. It translates to CASRPKGGIYEQYF.

This chain joins TRBV10-3 and TRBJ2-2, with 10 positions matching TRBD2. V was clipped by 6 bases and J by 3 bases; unmatched bases: 1. The CDR3 is made up of 14 amino acids. CDR1 and CDR2 (germline): ENHRY, SYGVKD. The CDR3 nucleotides are TGTGCCATCAGGCTAGCGGGGGACACCGGGGAGCTGTTTTTT. Its translation: CAIRLAGDTGELFF.

The V call is TRBV4-1, the J call TRBJ2-5; 10 bases map to TRBD2. From germline, CDR1 is MGHRA and CDR2 YSYEKL. With V trimmed by 1 base and J by 1 base, 3 bases remained unmatched. CDR3 length: 16 amino acids. As DNA, the CDR3 is TGCGCCAGCAGCCAAGTTCTAGCGGGGGTCCAAGAGACCCAGTACTTC. This translates into CASSQVLAGVQETQYF.

This clone showed up just a few times. DNA for the CDR3: TGTGCCAGCAGCTTGGGACAGGCGAACACCGGGGAGCTGTTTTTT. The encoded protein is CASSLGQANTGELFF. The chain has TRBV7-9 and TRBJ2-2; 8 positions agree with TRBD1. Trimming removed 3 bases from V and 0 bases from J; junction bases left unmatched: 0. The CDR3 totals 15 residues. Germline assignment: CDR1 SEHNR and CDR2 FQNEAQ (reference sequence).

This clone occurred a few times. The CDR3: CASSEHKNPYEQYF. Written as DNA, the CDR3 is TGTGCCAGCAGTGAACACAAGAACCCCTACGAGCAGTACTTC. V gene TRBV2 combines with J gene TRBJ2-7; no reliable D call. Germline values: CDR1 SNHLY, CDR2 FYNNEI. CDR3 length: 14 amino acids. V was shortened by 2 bases and J by 2 bases, with 10 bases between the two germline ends.

CDR3 residues: CASSIGQFNSQPQHF. DNA of the CDR3: TGTGCCAGTAGTATAGGGCAGTTCAACTCTCAGCCCCAGCATTTT. The chain is built from TRBV19 and TRBJ1-5, with no clear D. In germline, CDR1 is LNHDA, CDR2 SQIVND (reference sequence). V dropped 1 base and J dropped 6 bases, with 13 bases sitting between them. This CDR3 is built from 15 residues.

The V gene is TRBV12-3 or TRBV12-4, the J gene TRBJ1-5; D gene ambiguous. This CDR3 is 13 amino acids long. Trimming cost V 3 bases and J 4 bases, with 7 bases left between them. The CDR3 is CASSFNVNQPQHF. In nucleotides, the CDR3 is TGTGCCAGCAGTTTTAACGTAAATCAGCCCCAGCATTTT.

V is TRBV24-1 and J is TRBJ2-7, with TRBD1 identical over 7 bases. J lost 3 bases, V lost 4 bases, and 5 bases had no gene match. The CDR3 runs to 14 residues. Germline V gives CDR1 KGHDR, CDR2 SFDVKD. The CDR3 loop reads CATSDSGQNYEQYF. The CDR3 DNA reads TGTGCCACCAGTGACTCGGGACAGAACTACGAGCAGTACTTC.

V usage is TRBV28 and J usage is TRBJ1-1, with 9 bases aligning to TRBD1. V gave up 5 bases and J gave up 5 bases; unmatched junction bases: 6. This CDR3 comprises 14 residues. Germline V gives CDR1 MDHEN, CDR2 SYDVKM. The CDR3 is CASSVQGARTEAFF. CDR3 DNA sequence: TGTGCCAGCAGTGTACAGGGGGCCCGGACTGAAGCTTTCTTT.

The V call is TRBV4-1, the J call TRBJ1-1; tentatively, D is TRBD1 (6 bases). The CDR3 is 15 residues long. Trimming pared 0 bases from V and 3 bases from J, leaving 11 bases between. Germline-derived CDR1 and CDR2 are MGHRA and YSYEKL. Here the CDR3 reads CASSQDLQGHTEAFF. As DNA, the CDR3 is TGCGCCAGCAGCCAAGATTTACAGGGCCACACTGAAGCTTTCTTT.